This record looks at one T cell receptor (beta chain) sequence and its context. Antigen unknown. It is unclear where the CDR3 begins or ends on the DNA, so no DNA is shown, and the CDR3 is as TCRdb lists it. The CDR3 has 24 amino acids, counting both end residues. This sample is drawn from a study of identical twins. Overall study findings and caveats: Compared with unrelated sharing, twin-shared out-of-frame alpha sequences had more low-probability sequences. Excess sharing between twins was weaker in beta out-of-frame sequences.

TCRdb analysed the 5' RACE reads with MiXCR anew, one entry per CDR3 protein. The sample contains a few hundred thousand distinct CDR3 sequences, 5.5% to 7.5% of which appear only once. The data were also submitted as part of a second study, on T cells expressing NK-cell markers. From that study: In a handful of donors, dominant CD3+CD56+NKG2C+ clones formed about 1.0-7.0% of CD8+ cells.

The sample was CD8+ T cells sorted from blood. The clonotype originates from a woman between 18 and 30 years old in good health. V is TRBV5-3 and J is TRBJ2-2; TRBD2 is the table's D call, not checked against the DNA. TRBV5-3 is placed among ORFs of uncertain function. CDR3 protein: CVRSCREESGELFFGEGSSGELFF.